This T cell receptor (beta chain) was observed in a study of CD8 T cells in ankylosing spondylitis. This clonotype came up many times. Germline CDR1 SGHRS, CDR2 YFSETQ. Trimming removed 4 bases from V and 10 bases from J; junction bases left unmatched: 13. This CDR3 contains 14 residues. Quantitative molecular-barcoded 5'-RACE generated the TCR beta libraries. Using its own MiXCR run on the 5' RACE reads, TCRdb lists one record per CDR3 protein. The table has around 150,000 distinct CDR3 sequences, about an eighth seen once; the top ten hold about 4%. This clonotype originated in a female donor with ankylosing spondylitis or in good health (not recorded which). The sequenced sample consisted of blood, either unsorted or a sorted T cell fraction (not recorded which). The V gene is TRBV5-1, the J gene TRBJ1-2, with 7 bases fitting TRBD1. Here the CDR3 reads CASSVYGTDKLYTF. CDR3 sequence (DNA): TGCGCCAGCAGCGTTTATGGGACAGACAAGCTCTACACCTTC.